This T cell receptor (beta chain) stems from a study of PD-1 blockade in classical Hodgkin lymphoma. Study findings and constraints: The origin of the repertoire differences remains undefined, with disease activity or prior therapy as possible causes.

Regarding this clone: Its target is not known.

Produced via immunoSEQ multiplex PCR; TCRdb's table is partial and in-frame only. The sample yields around 26,000 clones, approximately 69% seen once. Trimming removed 1 base at V and 0 bases at J, with 7 bases between. This CDR3 contains 15 residues. The germline V gene encodes CDR1 SEHNR and CDR2 FQNEAQ (reference sequence). Following autologous stem cell transplantation, relapse occurred in every patient, and exposure to brentuximab vedotin varied. This chain uses TRBV7-9 with TRBJ2-1; maybe TRBD2 (6 bases). Sequenced material: peripheral blood mononuclear cells (PBMCs), taken at baseline. This clonotype was sampled from a human donor with classical Hodgkin lymphoma. In nucleotides, the CDR3 is TGTGCCAGCAGCTTAGACGGGGGCTCCTACAATGAGCAGTTCTTC. Protein sequence: CASSLDGGSYNEQFF.